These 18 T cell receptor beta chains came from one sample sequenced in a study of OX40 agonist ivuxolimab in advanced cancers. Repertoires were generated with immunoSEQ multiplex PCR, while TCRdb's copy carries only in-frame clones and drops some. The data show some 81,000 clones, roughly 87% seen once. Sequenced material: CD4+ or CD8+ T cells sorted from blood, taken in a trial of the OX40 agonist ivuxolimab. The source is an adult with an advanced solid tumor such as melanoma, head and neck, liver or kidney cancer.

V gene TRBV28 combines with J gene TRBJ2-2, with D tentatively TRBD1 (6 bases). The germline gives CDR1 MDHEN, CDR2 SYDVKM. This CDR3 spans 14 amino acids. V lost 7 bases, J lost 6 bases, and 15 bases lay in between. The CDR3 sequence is CASTMSRGAGELFF. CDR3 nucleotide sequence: TGTGCCAGCACCATGAGCAGGGGCGCCGGGGAGCTGTTTTTT.

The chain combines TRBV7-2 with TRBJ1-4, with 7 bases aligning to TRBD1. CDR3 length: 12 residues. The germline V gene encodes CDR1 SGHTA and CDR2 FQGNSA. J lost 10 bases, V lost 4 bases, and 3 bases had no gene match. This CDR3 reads CASSSDRVKLFF. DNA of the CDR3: TGTGCCAGCAGCTCAGACAGGGTAAAACTGTTTTTT.

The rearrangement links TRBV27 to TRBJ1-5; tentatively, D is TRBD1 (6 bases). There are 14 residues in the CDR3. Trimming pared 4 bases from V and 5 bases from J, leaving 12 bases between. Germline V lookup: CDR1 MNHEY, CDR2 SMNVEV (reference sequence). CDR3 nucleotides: TGTGCCAGCAGTTCCTTCAGGGGAGATCAGCCCCAGCATTTT. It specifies CASSSFRGDQPQHF.

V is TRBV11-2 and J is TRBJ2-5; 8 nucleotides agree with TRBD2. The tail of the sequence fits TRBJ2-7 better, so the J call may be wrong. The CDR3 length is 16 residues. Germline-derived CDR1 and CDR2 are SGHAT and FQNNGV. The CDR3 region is CASSWISGAPPYEQYF. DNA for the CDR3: TGTGCCAGCAGCTGGATTAGCGGGGCCCCTCCCTACGAGCAGTACTTC.

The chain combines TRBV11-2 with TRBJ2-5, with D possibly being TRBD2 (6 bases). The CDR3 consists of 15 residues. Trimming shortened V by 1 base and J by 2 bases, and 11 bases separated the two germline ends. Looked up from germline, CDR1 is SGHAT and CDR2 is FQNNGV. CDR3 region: CASSLVFSGQETQYF. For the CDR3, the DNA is TGTGCCAGCAGCTTAGTCTTCAGCGGGCAAGAGACCCAGTACTTC.

CDR3 residues: CASSAGLAGKETQYF. For the CDR3, the DNA is TGTGCCAGCAGTGCGGGACTAGCGGGGAAAGAGACCCAGTACTTC. The chain carries TRBV6-1 and TRBJ2-5; 13 bases align to TRBD2. V gave up 4 bases and J gave up 3 bases; unmatched junction bases: 2. Germline V gene sequence: CDR1 MNHNS, CDR2 SASEGT. The length of the CDR3 is 15 residues.

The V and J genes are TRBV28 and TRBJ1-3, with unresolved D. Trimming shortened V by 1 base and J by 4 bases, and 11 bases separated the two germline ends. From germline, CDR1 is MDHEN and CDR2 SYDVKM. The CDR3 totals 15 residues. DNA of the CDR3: TGTGCCAGCAGTTTATATCGGGGTCACGGAAACACCATATATTTT. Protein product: CASSLYRGHGNTIYF.

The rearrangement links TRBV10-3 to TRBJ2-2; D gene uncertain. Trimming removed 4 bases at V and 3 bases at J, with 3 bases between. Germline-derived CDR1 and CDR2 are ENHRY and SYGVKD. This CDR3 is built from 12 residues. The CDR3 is CAISVDTGELFF. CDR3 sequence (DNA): TGTGCCATCAGTGTCGACACCGGGGAGCTGTTTTTT.

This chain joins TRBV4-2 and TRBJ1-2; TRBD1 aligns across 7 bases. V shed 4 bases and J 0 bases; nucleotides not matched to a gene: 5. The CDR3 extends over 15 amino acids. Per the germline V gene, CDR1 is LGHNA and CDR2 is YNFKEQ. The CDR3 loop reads CASSPGGTANYGYTF. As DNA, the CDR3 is TGTGCCAGCAGCCCTGGCGGGACAGCTAACTATGGCTACACCTTC.

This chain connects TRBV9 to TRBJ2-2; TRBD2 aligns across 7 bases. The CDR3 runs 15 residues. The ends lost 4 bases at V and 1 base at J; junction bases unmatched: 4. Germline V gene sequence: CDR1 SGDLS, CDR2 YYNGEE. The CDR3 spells CASSIGLGNTGELFF. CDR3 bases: TGTGCCAGCAGCATAGGACTAGGGAACACCGGGGAGCTGTTTTTT. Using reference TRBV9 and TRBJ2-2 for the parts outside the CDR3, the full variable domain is DSGVTQTPKHLITATGQRVTLRCSPRSGDLSVYWYQQSLDQGLQFLIQYYNGEERAKGNILERFSAQQFPDLHSELNLSSLELGDSALYFCASSIGLGNTGELFFGEGSRLTVL.

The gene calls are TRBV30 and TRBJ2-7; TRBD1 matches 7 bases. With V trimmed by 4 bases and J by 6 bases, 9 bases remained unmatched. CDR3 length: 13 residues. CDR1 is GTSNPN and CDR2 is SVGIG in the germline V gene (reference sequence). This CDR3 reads CAWNWQGVSEQYF. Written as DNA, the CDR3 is TGTGCCTGGAATTGGCAGGGGGTATCCGAGCAGTACTTC.

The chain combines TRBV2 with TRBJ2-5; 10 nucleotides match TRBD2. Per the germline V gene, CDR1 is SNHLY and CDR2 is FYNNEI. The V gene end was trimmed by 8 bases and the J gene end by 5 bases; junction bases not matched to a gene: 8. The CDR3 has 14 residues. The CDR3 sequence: CASLLAGRRETQYF. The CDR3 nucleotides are TGTGCCAGCCTACTAGCGGGGAGGCGGGAGACCCAGTACTTC.

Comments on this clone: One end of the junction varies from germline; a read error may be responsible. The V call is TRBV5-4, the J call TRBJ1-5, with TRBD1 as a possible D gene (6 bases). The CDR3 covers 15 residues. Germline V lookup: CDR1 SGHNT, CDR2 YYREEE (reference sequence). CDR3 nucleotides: TGTGCCGGCAGCCTAGGGGGGGTTAAGGGTCAGCCCCAGCATTTT. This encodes CAGSLGGVKGQPQHF.

DNA of the CDR3: TGTGCCACCAGCAGAGATATAAGGGCTAGCGGTGATGAGCAGTTCTTC. Its translation: CATSRDIRASGDEQFF. The V call is TRBV15, the J call TRBJ2-1, with TRBD2 matching 7 bases. Germline CDR1 is LNHNV and CDR2 is YYDKDF (reference sequence). This CDR3 contains 16 residues. With 0 bases clipped from V and 8 bases from J, the junction kept 10 bases outside the gene matches.

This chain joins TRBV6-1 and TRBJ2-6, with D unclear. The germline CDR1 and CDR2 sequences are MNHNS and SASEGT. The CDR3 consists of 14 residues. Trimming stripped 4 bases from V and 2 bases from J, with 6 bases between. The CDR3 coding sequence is TGTGCCAGCAGTGTTGGGGCTGGGGCCAACGTCCTGACTTTC. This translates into CASSVGAGANVLTF.

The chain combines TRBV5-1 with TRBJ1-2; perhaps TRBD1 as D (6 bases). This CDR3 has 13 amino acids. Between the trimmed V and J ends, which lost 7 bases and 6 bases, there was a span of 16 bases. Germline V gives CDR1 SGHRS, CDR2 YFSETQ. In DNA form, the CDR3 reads TGCGCCAGCCGCCGGGGGGGCTACGATGGCTACACCTTC. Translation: CASRRGGYDGYTF.

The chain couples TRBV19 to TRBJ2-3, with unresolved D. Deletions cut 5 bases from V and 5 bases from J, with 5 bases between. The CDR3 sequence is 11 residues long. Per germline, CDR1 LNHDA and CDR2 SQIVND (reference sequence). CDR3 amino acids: CASSERDTQYF. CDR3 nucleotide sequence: TGTGCCAGTAGTGAACGAGATACGCAGTATTTT.

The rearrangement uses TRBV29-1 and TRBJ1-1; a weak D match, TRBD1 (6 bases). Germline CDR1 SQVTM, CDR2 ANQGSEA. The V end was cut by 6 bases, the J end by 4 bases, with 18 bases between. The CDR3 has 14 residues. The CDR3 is CSVRRGSGGTEAFF. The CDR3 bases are TGCAGCGTCCGCAGGGGAAGTGGGGGCACTGAAGCTTTCTTT.